This TCR beta chain is drawn from a study of T cell responses to AZD1222 COVID-19 vaccine. The CDR3 is 15 amino acids. Germline CDR1 LNHDA, CDR2 SQIVND (reference sequence). V lost 4 bases and J lost 3, with 14 bases in between. Repertoires were generated with immunoSEQ multiplex PCR, while TCRdb's copy carries only in-frame clones and drops some. Here the sample spans under 75,000 clones, more than 75% being singletons. With regard to this clone: Its antigen remains unidentified.

Overall study results and limits: White British ancestry dominated among donors, who included more females, and clonal diversity was possibly underestimated. Only six individuals given AZD1222 were seropositive at baseline. Reportedly, nearly half the spike-specific TCRs target unmutated variant regions.

Sequencing used peripheral blood, obtained on day 0 of AZD1222 vaccination. The V gene is TRBV19, the J gene TRBJ2-3; D may be TRBD2 (6 bases). This TCR derives from an adult in good health. CDR3 nucleotides: TGTGCCAGTAGTACTCCGGGAGTGGGAACAGATACGCAGTATTTT. Protein sequence: CASSTPGVGTDTQYF.